These 7 T cell receptor beta chains were all obtained from the same sample, sequenced in a study of CD8 T cells in Susac syndrome. Reverse transcription of about 0.5 to 1 ug RNA used random hexamers. TCRdb reprocessed the immunoSEQ multiplex PCR reads with MiXCR, giving one entry per CDR3 protein. The sample has some 140,000 distinct CDR3 sequences; roughly 89% are singletons. The specimen was CD8+ T cells from PBMCs. The receptors originated from a human donor with multiple sclerosis.

The chain employs TRBV29-1 and TRBJ1-1, with D perhaps TRBD1 (5 bases). Germline loops: CDR1 SQVTM, CDR2 ANQGSEA. The V and J ends lost 7 bases and 1 base respectively, with 19 bases between them. The CDR3 is made up of 15 amino acids. The chain's CDR3 is CSAGGEWGENTEAFF. CDR3 coding DNA: TGCAGCGCCGGGGGTGAATGGGGGGAGAACACTGAAGCTTTCTTT.

V usage is TRBV7-9 and J usage is TRBJ1-3; D is ambiguous. The germline V and J ends were trimmed by 1 base and 3 bases, with 13 bases remaining between them. In germline, CDR1 is SEHNR, CDR2 FQNEAQ (reference sequence). The CDR3 has 16 amino acids. CDR3 DNA: TGTGCCAGCAGCTTAGATTCCGGGGTGCGTGGAAACACCATATATTTT. This translates into CASSLDSGVRGNTIYF.

The genes are TRBV5-6 and TRBJ2-5; weak D call: TRBD2 (7 bases). This CDR3 spans 15 amino acids. Germline values: CDR1 SGHDT, CDR2 YYEEEE. Trimming shortened V by 2 bases and J by 5 bases, and 16 bases separated the two germline ends. In nucleotides, the CDR3 is TGTGCCAGCAGCTTACTCGGGGGGCCGTCCGAGACCCAGTACTTC. Amino acid sequence: CASSLLGGPSETQYF.

The rearrangement uses TRBV7-6 and TRBJ2-5; maybe TRBD1 (6 bases). The length of the CDR3 is 12 residues. Germline V gene sequence: CDR1 SGHVS, CDR2 FNYEAQ. The V end lost 5 bases, the J end lost 9 bases, and 13 bases lay between the germline ends. The CDR3 nucleotides read TGTGCCAGCAGCGCGCCGCCAGGGGCCCAGTACTTC. Its protein is CASSAPPGAQYF.

The chain couples TRBV27 to TRBJ2-5; 7 bases are a match to TRBD2. Looked up from germline, CDR1 is MNHEY and CDR2 is SMNVEV (reference sequence). J was trimmed by 5 bases and V by 1 base; bases with no gene match: 7. This CDR3 spans 15 amino acids. The CDR3, as DNA: TGTGCCAGCAGTTTATACTCAGGACTAGATGAGACCCAGTACTTC. Its protein product is CASSLYSGLDETQYF.

This clonotype showed up just once. V usage is TRBV20-1 and J usage is TRBJ1-2; D ambiguous. The ends were cut back, 1 base at V and 5 bases at J, with 8 bases in the middle. Per the germline V gene, CDR1 is DFQATT and CDR2 is SNEGSKA (reference sequence). This CDR3 is 12 amino acids long. Written as DNA, the CDR3 is TGCAGTGCTAGAGCTACCAGTTATGGCTACACCTTC. This gives the protein CSARATSYGYTF.

J is TRBJ1-2 and V is TRBV5-6, with D unclear. Germline loops: CDR1 SGHDT, CDR2 YYEEEE. V was clipped by 2 bases and J by 1 base, with 12 bases between them. The CDR3 length is 15 residues. The CDR3 nucleotides are TGTGCCAGCAGCTTCGAAAGCTACCTTAACTATGGCTACACCTTC. Protein: CASSFESYLNYGYTF.